Following are 9 T cell receptor beta chains from one sample sequenced in a study of T cells in narcolepsy. TCRdb's copy holds only in-frame clones and misses some; the assay was immunoSEQ multiplex PCR. The data hold more than 10,000 clones, with 65% to 80% observed a single time. Sequences were obtained from CD45RA- memory CD8+ T cells from PBMCs. The receptors derive from a human donor with narcolepsy.

The genes are TRBV9 and TRBJ2-7; D gene unclear. V was clipped by 0 bases and J by 3 bases, with 13 bases between them. CDR3 length equals 15 residues. The germline V gene has CDR1 SGDLS and CDR2 YYNGEE. The CDR3: CASSVGQEGSYEQYF. The CDR3 DNA sequence: TGTGCCAGCAGCGTAGGGCAGGAAGGAAGCTACGAGCAGTACTTC.

A few counts support this clone. The J gene is TRBJ2-1, the V gene TRBV6-6; 12 bases match TRBD2. After removal of 5 bases from V and 4 bases from J, the junction contained 3 bases not matched to a gene. This CDR3 region has 15 residues. Germline CDR1 MNHNY, CDR2 SVGAGI (reference sequence). CDR3 in amino acids: CASSKTSGGYNEQFF. CDR3 nucleotide sequence: TGTGCCAGCAGTAAAACTAGCGGGGGGTACAATGAGCAGTTCTTC.

The gene calls are TRBV30 and TRBJ2-7, with D perhaps matching TRBD2 (5 bases). CDR1 and CDR2 (germline): GTSNPN, SVGIG (reference sequence). The CDR3 sequence is 12 residues long. Trimming took off 5 bases at V and 5 bases at J, with 13 bases between the two ends. CDR3 sequence: CAWDEGSHEQYF. As DNA, the CDR3 is TGTGCCTGGGACGAGGGTAGTCACGAGCAGTACTTC. The complete variable domain, with remaining parts taken from reference TRBV30 and TRBJ2-7, reads SQTIHQWPATLVQPVGSPLSLECTVEGTSNPNLYWYRQAAGRGLQLLFYSVGIGQISSEVPQNLSASRPQDRQFILSSKKLLLSDSGFYLCAWDEGSHEQYFGPGTRLTVT.

This clone occurred a few times. The chain carries TRBV15 and TRBJ1-3; D is unresolved. The CDR3 totals 19 residues. Germline CDR1 is LNHNV and CDR2 is YYDKDF (reference sequence). Trimming pared 6 bases from V and 5 bases from J, leaving 29 bases between. CDR3 in amino acids: CATRRVPTQDPDGRNTIYF. The CDR3, as DNA: TGTGCCACCAGGAGGGTTCCAACCCAGGACCCCGACGGCAGAAACACCATATATTTT.

The chain joins TRBV6-1 to TRBJ1-2; D uncertain. The germline V gene encodes CDR1 MNHNS and CDR2 SASEGT. CDR3 length: 14 residues. V shed 2 bases and J shed 1 base, with 8 bases lying between them. The CDR3 coding sequence is TGTGCCAGCAGTGAACAGGTTGATAACTATGGCTACACCTTC. Protein product: CASSEQVDNYGYTF.

The V and J genes are TRBV27 and TRBJ2-3, with D possibly TRBD1 on 6 matching bases. This CDR3 region has 16 residues. Germline V gene data show CDR1 as MNHEY and CDR2 as SMNVEV (reference sequence). Trimming removed 6 bases at V and 0 bases at J, with 16 bases between. The CDR3 coding sequence is TGTGCCAGCAGCGTACGACAGGCCATGAGCACAGATACGCAGTATTTT. This encodes CASSVRQAMSTDTQYF.

A single count supports this clone. The chain recombines TRBV4-1 with TRBJ2-3, with D possibly being TRBD1 (6 bases). The CDR3 has 18 amino acids. The V gene lost 0 bases and the J gene lost 3 bases, with 19 bases spanning the gap. Looked up from germline, CDR1 is MGHRA and CDR2 is YSYEKL. CDR3 region: CASSQDRGLTFSTDTQYF. The CDR3 bases are TGCGCCAGCAGCCAAGATAGGGGGTTAACTTTCTCTACAGATACGCAGTATTTT.

The chain combines TRBV4-2 with TRBJ1-1, with D possibly TRBD1 on 5 matching bases. In germline, CDR1 is LGHNA, CDR2 YNFKEQ. V was clipped by 1 base and J by 4 bases, with 16 bases between them. The CDR3 is 16 residues long. The CDR3 spells CASSQGGAVVSTEAFF. Written as DNA, the CDR3 is TGTGCCAGCAGCCAAGGGGGCGCGGTCGTTAGCACTGAAGCTTTCTTT.

This clone showed up just a few times. This chain connects TRBV6-6 to TRBJ2-1; D unclear. Germline V gene data show CDR1 as MNHNY and CDR2 as SVGAGI (reference sequence). V gave up 0 bases and J gave up 9 bases, with 9 bases separating them. This CDR3 contains 13 residues. CDR3 in amino acids: CASSYSPYREQFF. The CDR3 region has the DNA TGTGCCAGCAGTTACTCGCCCTACCGTGAGCAGTTCTTC.